Sequencing of this T cell receptor beta chain was carried out in a study of T cells in Graves' hyperthyroidism and ophthalmopathy. Template material for amplifying TCR beta CDR3 regions consisted of RNA transcripts. The HTBI primer set served for first-round RT-PCR of the TCR CDR3. TCRdb itself ran the multiplex PCR reads through MiXCR, one entry per CDR3 protein. The data show over 350,000 distinct CDR3 sequences, around 15% seen once. Disease duration was under 3 months in the ophthalmopathy patients, who also had a Clinical Activity Score of at least 3 and a NOSPECS grade of at least 4. Trimming removed 4 bases from V and 1 base from J, with 3 bases in between. CDR1 and CDR2 from the germline V gene are ENHRY and SYGVKD. There are 12 residues in the CDR3. This clonotype was seen more than once but under ten times.

The material sequenced was blood. This rearrangement joins TRBV10-3 to TRBJ2-3; D call uncertain. This TCR was recovered from a man aged 50 to 60 with Graves' ophthalmopathy. The CDR3, as DNA: TGTGCCATCAGTGGGGGCACAGATACGCAGTATTTT. It specifies CAISGGTDTQYF.